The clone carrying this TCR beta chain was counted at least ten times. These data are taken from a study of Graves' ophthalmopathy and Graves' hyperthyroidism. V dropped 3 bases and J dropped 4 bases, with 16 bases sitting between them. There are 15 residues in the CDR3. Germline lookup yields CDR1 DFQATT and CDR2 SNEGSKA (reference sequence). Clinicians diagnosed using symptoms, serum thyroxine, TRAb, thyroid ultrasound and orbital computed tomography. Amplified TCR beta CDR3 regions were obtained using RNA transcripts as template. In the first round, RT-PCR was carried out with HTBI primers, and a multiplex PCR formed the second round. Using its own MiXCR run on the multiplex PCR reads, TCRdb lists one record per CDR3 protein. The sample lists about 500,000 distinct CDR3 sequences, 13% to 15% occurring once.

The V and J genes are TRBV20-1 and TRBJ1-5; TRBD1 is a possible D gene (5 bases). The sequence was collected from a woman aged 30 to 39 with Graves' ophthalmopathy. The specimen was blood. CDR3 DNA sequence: TGCAGTGCTAGGCGACCGGGACTGCAGAATCAGCCCCAGCATTTT. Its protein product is CSARRPGLQNQPQHF.